The 22 T cell receptor delta chains listed next were all sequenced from one sample in a study of gamma-delta T cells after stem cell transplantation. TCRdb re-called the RT-PCR reads via CATT. The repertoire holds approximately 1,500 delta-chain clones, with 4% to 5% as singletons. Sequencing was carried out using gamma-delta T cells. Receptors originate from a human donor. It is not recorded whose cells these are; they may come from a transplant donor.

This chain connects TRDV1 to TRDJ1; the match to TRDD3 covers 13 bases. From germline, CDR1 is TSWWSYY and CDR2 QGS. The CDR3 is made up of 25 amino acids. J gave up 0 bases and V 0 bases, and 25 bases lay outside the gene matches. In nucleotides, the CDR3 is TGTGCTCTTGGGGAACTACTGGACCTCTACCGGATGTACTGGGGGATACGCTTGTACACCGATAAACTCATCTTT. Protein product: CALGELLDLYRMYWGIRLYTDKLIF.

Details on this clone: A far larger clone is one nucleotide away, so this likely arose from a read error. This same CDR3 is encoded by further DNA sequences in the sample. The V gene is TRDV1, the J gene TRDJ1; the D gene is possibly TRDD2 (5 bases). CDR3 length: 15 residues. Germline V gene lookup returns CDR1 TSWWSYY and CDR2 QGS. The CDR3 bases are TGTGCCCTTGGGCTCTATTTCCTCCCCACCGATAAACTCATCTTT. Its protein is CALGLYFLPTDKLIF.

This clone was seen more than once but under ten times. V usage is TRDV1 and J usage is TRDJ1, with a weak D call TRDD3 (6 bases). CDR1 is TSWWSYY and CDR2 is QGS in the germline V gene. This CDR3 comprises 24 residues. Trimming left V 4 bases short and J 3 bases short, with 42 bases between. CDR3 nucleotide sequence: TGTGCTCTTGGGGCTTTGGGCCCCCACCTACTCCTGAGGGAGACCTGGGGCTGCCCCGATAAACTCATCTTT. Protein product: CALGALGPHLLLRETWGCPDKLIF.

About this clone: This likely traces to a read error, being one base from a far larger clone. The same CDR3 can be traced to other DNA sequences in this sample. The chain recombines TRDV2 with TRDJ1, with D perhaps TRDD3 (6 bases). The germline V gene encodes CDR1 GEAIGNYY and CDR2 EKD. The CDR3 is 15 amino acids. The CDR3 nucleotides read TGTGCCTGTGACACCATGGGGGTTAGTACCGATAAGCTCATCTTT. Residues: CACDTMGVSTDKLIF.

This clone was seen a handful of times. The protein in TCRdb stems from a much larger clone and differs at residue 17 from this DNA's translation, likely a read error; here the protein is translated from the DNA. CDR3 sequence reads: CALGELAVLGDRCTDKPIF. CDR3 DNA sequence: TGTGCTCTTGGGGAACTAGCCGTACTGGGGGATCGGTGCACCGATAAACCCATCTTT. The V call is TRDV1, the J call TRDJ1; 10 bases line up with TRDD3. The CDR3 is 19 amino acids. Germline V lookup: CDR1 TSWWSYY, CDR2 QGS.

This clone qualifies as hyperexpanded (1% or more). Different DNA sequences within this sample yield the same CDR3. The J gene is TRDJ1, the V gene TRDV1; TRDD3 agrees at 9 bases. The V gene's germline CDR1 is TSWWSYY and CDR2 QGS. Trimming cost V 2 bases and J 2 bases; bases outside gene matches: 42. The CDR3 is made up of 28 amino acids. The CDR3 reads CALGEADLPSPPTGDTPLGFGTTDKLIF. The CDR3 DNA reads TGTGCTCTTGGGGAAGCCGATCTTCCTTCTCCCCCTACTGGGGATACGCCTTTGGGGTTTGGAACTACCGATAAACTCATCTTT.

With respect to this clone: TCRdb attributes to this sequence the protein of a much larger clone, which differs from the DNA translation at residue 5; a read error is likely, and the protein displayed is translated from the DNA. The rearrangement links TRDV1 to TRDJ1, with TRDD3 identical over 11 bases. The V and J ends lost 5 bases and 2 bases, in that order; junction bases with no gene match: 28. CDR1 is TSWWSYY and CDR2 is QGS in the germline V gene. This CDR3 comprises 23 residues. This chain's CDR3 is CALGPKTHPSYFWGILSTDKLIF. CDR3 nucleotides: TGTGCTCTTGGGCCTAAAACCCATCCTTCCTACTTCTGGGGGATACTTTCTACCGATAAACTCATCTTT.

This clone is judged medium-sized. The identical CDR3 is also encoded by other nucleotide sequences in the sample. This rearrangement joins TRDV3 to TRDJ2; TRDD3 aligns across 9 bases. J gave up 0 bases and V 2 bases, and 37 bases lay outside the gene matches. The V gene's germline CDR1 is TVYSNPD and CDR2 GDNSRS (reference sequence). The CDR3 covers 26 residues. CDR3 sequence: CAFGGGGSPPRYWGNYELALTAQLFF. As DNA, the CDR3 is TGTGCCTTTGGGGGGGGGGGTTCCCCACCCCGGTACTGGGGGAATTATGAACTTGCTTTGACAGCACAACTCTTCTTT.

This clone was seen a handful of times. The rearrangement links TRDV2 to TRDJ1, with TRDD3 matching 10 bases. Germline V gives CDR1 GEAIGNYY, CDR2 EKD. This CDR3 has 19 residues. After removal of 0 bases from V and 1 base from J, the junction contained 13 bases not matched to a gene. CDR3 protein: CACDTVLRTGGLATDKLIF. The CDR3 nucleotides read TGTGCCTGTGACACCGTTTTGCGTACTGGGGGATTGGCCACCGATAAACTCATCTTT.

The table lists this clone with a few counts. Translating this DNA gives a protein that differs at residue 10 from the TCRdb one, which belongs to a much larger clone; a read error is likely, and the protein shown is this translation. The sample has other DNA sequences that encode this CDR3 too. This chain links TRDV2 with TRDJ3, with 10 bases lining up with TRDD3. The CDR3 spans 17 residues. From germline, CDR1 is GEAIGNYY and CDR2 EKD. V trimming: 2 bases; J trimming: 5 bases; junction bases outside the gene matches: 5. Here the CDR3 DNA reads TGTGCCTGTGACATTGGGGGATACCCCCGGGACACCCGACAGATGTTTTTC. Its protein product is CACDIGGYPRDTRQMFF.

This clone has more than one count but fewer than ten. The V call is TRDV1, the J call TRDJ1; 10 bases line up with TRDD3. V trimming: 0 bases; J trimming: 0 bases; junction bases outside the gene matches: 25. The length of the CDR3 is 24 residues. Germline-derived CDR1 and CDR2 are TSWWSYY and QGS. The CDR3 sequence: CALGELLDLYRMYWGMKYTDKLIF. CDR3 sequence (DNA): TGTGCTCTTGGGGAACTACTGGACCTCTACCGGATGTACTGGGGGATGAAGTACACCGATAAACTCATCTTT.

This clone is medium-sized by share. This likely came from a read error, as a far larger clone is one base away. The same CDR3 is also encoded by other DNA sequences in this sample. This chain links TRDV1 with TRDJ2; the match to TRDD2 covers 9 bases. The germline V gene has CDR1 TSWWSYY and CDR2 QGS. The CDR3 has 22 residues. CDR3 in DNA: TGTGCTCTTGGGGACCCCGGCCCCTTCCTACCCTGGGGGCCCAATTTTACAGCGCAACTCTTCTTT. Amino acid sequence: CALGDPGPFLPWGPNFTAQLFF.

This clone was found a few times. A far larger clone is a single base away, which makes a read error likely. The same CDR3 arises from other DNA sequences in this sample as well. The V call is TRDV2, the J call TRDJ1; maybe TRDD3 (6 bases). The length of the CDR3 is 14 residues. The germline V gene has CDR1 GEAIGNYY and CDR2 EKD. The CDR3: CACDTMGGRDKLIF. The CDR3 DNA sequence: TGTGCCTGCGACACCATGGGGGGCCGCGATAAACTCATCTTT.

In its sample, this clone was seen many times. TCRdb has a much larger clone's protein, which differs at residue 5 from the translation of this DNA, likely because of a read error; what is shown is the protein translated from the DNA. This chain links TRDV1 with TRDJ2, with 9 bases that match TRDD2. J gave up 5 bases and V 1 base, and 23 bases lay outside the gene matches. The V gene's germline CDR1 is TSWWSYY and CDR2 QGS. This CDR3 is 22 amino acids long. The CDR3 bases are TGTGCTCTTGGGGAACCCGGCCCCTTCCTACCCTGGGGGCCCAATTTTACAGCACAACTCTTCTTT. This sequence encodes CALGEPGPFLPWGPNFTAQLFF.

Comments on this clone: The protein that TCRdb holds for this DNA derives from a much larger clone and differs from the translated DNA at residue 16, which likely indicates a read error; the protein shown here is translated from the DNA. The sample has other DNA sequences that encode this CDR3 too. This chain joins TRDV1 and TRDJ2, with 9 bases identical to TRDD2. V lost 3 bases and J lost 5; bases outside the gene matches: 25. The CDR3 covers 22 residues. The germline gives CDR1 TSWWSYY, CDR2 QGS. The CDR3 reads CALGDPGPFLPWGPNLTAQLFF. CDR3 bases: TGTGCTCTTGGGGACCCCGGCCCCTTCCTACCCTGGGGGCCCAACCTTACAGCACAACTCTTCTTT.

Only a few counts were recorded for this clone. Translating this DNA gives a protein that differs at residue 13 from the TCRdb one, which belongs to a much larger clone; a read error is likely, and the protein shown is this translation. The genes are TRDV2 and TRDJ3; D is perhaps TRDD3 (6 bases). CDR1 GEAIGNYY and CDR2 EKD come from the germline V gene. The CDR3 has 19 residues. For the CDR3, the DNA is TGTGCCTGCGACACCGTTCTTTGGGGAAGCTCCTGGGGCACCCGACAGATGTTTTTC. Its protein is CACDTVLWGSSWGTRQMFF.

This clone has a handful of counts. The protein recorded in TCRdb matches a much larger clone and deviates from this DNA's translation at residue 17, suggesting a read error; the protein here is obtained by translating the DNA. This chain links TRDV1 with TRDJ1; the D gene is possibly TRDD2 (7 bases). CDR1 and CDR2 (germline): TSWWSYY, QGS. The CDR3 is made up of 19 amino acids. The CDR3 reads CALGEFLLEGITHTDKPIF. CDR3 coding DNA: TGTGCTCTTGGGGAATTCCTACTTGAGGGGATTACCCACACCGATAAACCCATCTTT.

In its sample, this clone was seen a few times. TCRdb's protein, taken from a much larger clone, differs from this DNA's translation at residue 6, likely owing to a read error; the protein displayed comes from the DNA. The V gene is TRDV2, the J gene TRDJ1; 9 positions agree with TRDD3. CDR3 size: 16 residues. After removal of 0 bases from V and 0 bases from J, the junction contained 4 bases not matched to a gene. CDR1 is GEAIGNYY and CDR2 is EKD in the germline V gene. Here the CDR3 reads CACDTTTGGHTDKLIF. DNA for the CDR3: TGTGCCTGTGACACCACTACTGGGGGACACACCGATAAACTCATCTTT.

This clone occurred a few times. This DNA translates differently at residue 17 from the TCRdb protein, which is that of a much larger clone; a read error is likely, and the protein shown is the DNA's own translation. The chain joins TRDV2 to TRDJ3; 12 nucleotides line up with TRDD3. Germline-derived CDR1 and CDR2 are GEAIGNYY and EKD. The CDR3 sequence is 23 residues long. CDR3: CACDAGYWGIQDGGSWGTRQMFF. The DNA for the CDR3 is TGTGCCTGTGACGCGGGATACTGGGGGATACAAGACGGAGGCTCCTGGGGCACCCGACAGATGTTTTTC.

A word on this clone: The protein TCRdb lists belongs to a much larger clone and differs from this DNA's translation at residue 13, which points to a read error; the protein shown is made from the DNA. The chain has TRDV2 and TRDJ1; 9 nucleotides match TRDD2. The germline gives CDR1 GEAIGNYY, CDR2 EKD. The CDR3 spans 22 residues. V shed 3 bases and J 0 bases; nucleotides not matched to a gene: 25. This CDR3 is CACDQIPQPSYESWLDTDKLIF. CDR3 sequence (DNA): TGTGCCTGTGACCAGATCCCCCAGCCTTCCTACGAGTCCTGGTTGGACACCGATAAACTCATCTTT.

This clone was observed a handful of times. TCRdb assigns this DNA the protein of a much larger clone, which departs from its translation at residue 8; this likely reflects a read error, and the protein shown comes from translating the DNA. The CDR3 spells CACDSWGYDPWDTRQMFF. The CDR3 DNA reads as TGTGCCTGTGACAGCTGGGGGTACGACCCCTGGGACACCCGACAGATGTTTTTC. The gene calls are TRDV2 and TRDJ3; 7 bases are shared with TRDD3. This CDR3 contains 18 residues. With V trimmed by 2 bases and J by 2 bases, 8 bases remained unmatched. The germline V gene encodes CDR1 GEAIGNYY and CDR2 EKD.

There are a few counts of this clone. The TCRdb protein, from a much larger clone, departs from this DNA's translation at residue 9, likely by read error; the protein shown derives from the DNA. The chain uses TRDV1 and TRDJ1; 8 bases line up with TRDD3. Germline CDR1 TSWWSYY, CDR2 QGS. The CDR3 consists of 24 residues. With V trimmed by 4 bases and J by 3 bases, 34 bases remained unmatched. The CDR3 spells CALGALGPRLLLGETWGCPDKLIF. Here the CDR3 DNA reads TGTGCTCTTGGGGCTTTGGGCCCTCGCCTACTCCTGGGGGAGACCTGGGGCTGCCCCGATAAACTCATCTTT.